The entry that follows covers one T cell receptor beta chain sequence. The data stem from a study of long-term antiretroviral therapy in people with HIV. Treatment of all HIV participants took place in the United States. Investigators performed immunoSEQ version v3.0 at survey level. TCRdb keeps only in-frame clones here, not all; method: immunoSEQ multiplex PCR. This table has over 20,000 clones, around four fifths appearing once. Trimming took off 7 bases at V and 4 bases at J, with 19 bases between the two ends. The CDR3 has 15 amino acids. Germline loops: CDR1 MNHEY, CDR2 SVGAGI. Sample: unsorted PBMCs, taken 0.4 years after starting antiretroviral therapy. The chain uses TRBV6-5 and TRBJ1-2, with D perhaps TRBD1 (6 bases). The clonotype originates from a man aged 50-60 years with HIV. CDR3: CASKSYGTPVYGYTF. The CDR3 coding sequence is TGTGCCAGCAAGAGTTACGGGACACCGGTCTATGGCTACACCTTC.